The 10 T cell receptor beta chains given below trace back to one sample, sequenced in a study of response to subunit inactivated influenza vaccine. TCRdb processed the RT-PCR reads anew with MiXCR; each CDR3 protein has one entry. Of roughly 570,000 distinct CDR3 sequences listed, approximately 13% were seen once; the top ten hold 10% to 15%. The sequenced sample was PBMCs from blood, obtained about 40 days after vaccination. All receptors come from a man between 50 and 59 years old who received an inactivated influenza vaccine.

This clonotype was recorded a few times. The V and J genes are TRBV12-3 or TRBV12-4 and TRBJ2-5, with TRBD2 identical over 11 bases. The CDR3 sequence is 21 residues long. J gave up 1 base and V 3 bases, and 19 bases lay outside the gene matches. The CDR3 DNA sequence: TGTGCCAGCAGTTTGTGGTCCCAGACTAGCGGGGCCAATCCATCCCAAGAGACCCAGTACTTC. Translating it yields CASSLWSQTSGANPSQETQYF.

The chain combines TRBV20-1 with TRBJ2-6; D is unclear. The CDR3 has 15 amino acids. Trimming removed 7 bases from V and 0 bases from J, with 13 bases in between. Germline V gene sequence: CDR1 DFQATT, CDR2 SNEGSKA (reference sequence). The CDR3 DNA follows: TGCAGTGTCCCCCGGGCCAACTCTGGGGCCAACGTCCTGACTTTC. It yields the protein CSVPRANSGANVLTF.

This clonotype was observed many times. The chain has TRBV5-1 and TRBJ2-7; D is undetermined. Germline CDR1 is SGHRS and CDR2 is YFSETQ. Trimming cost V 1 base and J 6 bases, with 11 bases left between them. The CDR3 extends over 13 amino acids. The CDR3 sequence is CASSLLHSSEQYF. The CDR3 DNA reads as TGCGCCAGCAGCTTGCTACATTCTAGCGAGCAGTACTTC.

This CDR3 is CASSYQGEASGYTF. CDR3 DNA sequence: TGTGCCAGCAGTTACCAGGGGGAAGCGAGTGGCTACACCTTC. The chain recombines TRBV6-5 with TRBJ1-2, with 7 bases that match TRBD1. Germline values: CDR1 MNHEY, CDR2 SVGAGI. The CDR3 loop spans 14 amino acids. With 2 bases clipped from V and 7 bases from J, the junction kept 7 bases outside the gene matches.

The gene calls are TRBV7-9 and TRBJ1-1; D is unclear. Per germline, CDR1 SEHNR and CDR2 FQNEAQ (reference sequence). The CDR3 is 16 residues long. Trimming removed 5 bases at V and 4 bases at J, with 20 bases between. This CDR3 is CASSAPGSQTSTEAFF. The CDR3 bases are TGTGCCAGCAGCGCGCCGGGTTCACAAACGAGCACTGAAGCTTTCTTT.

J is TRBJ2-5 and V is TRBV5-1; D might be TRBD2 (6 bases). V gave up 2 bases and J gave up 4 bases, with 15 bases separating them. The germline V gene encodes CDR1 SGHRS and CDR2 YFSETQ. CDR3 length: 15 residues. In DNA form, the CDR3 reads TGCGCCAGCAGCTTAACGGGAGCGTGGAGAGAGACCCAGTACTTC. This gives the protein CASSLTGAWRETQYF.

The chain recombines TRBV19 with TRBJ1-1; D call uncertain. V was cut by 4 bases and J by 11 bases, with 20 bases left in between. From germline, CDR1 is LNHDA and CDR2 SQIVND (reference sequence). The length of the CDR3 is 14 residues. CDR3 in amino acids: CASSKNRALDSAFF. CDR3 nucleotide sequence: TGTGCCAGTAGTAAAAACCGGGCCTTAGATTCGGCTTTCTTT.

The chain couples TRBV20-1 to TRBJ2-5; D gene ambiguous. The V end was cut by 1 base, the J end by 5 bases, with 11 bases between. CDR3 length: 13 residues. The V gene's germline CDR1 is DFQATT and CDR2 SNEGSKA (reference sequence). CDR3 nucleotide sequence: TGCAGTGCTAGAGCAGGAAGTGGGGAGACCCAGTACTTC. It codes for CSARAGSGETQYF.

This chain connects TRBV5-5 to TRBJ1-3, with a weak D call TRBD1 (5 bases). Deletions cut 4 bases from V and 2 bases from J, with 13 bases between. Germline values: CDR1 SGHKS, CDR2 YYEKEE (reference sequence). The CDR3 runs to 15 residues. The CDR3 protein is CASSPGIGAGNTIYF. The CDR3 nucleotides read TGTGCCAGCAGCCCTGGGATAGGGGCTGGAAACACCATATATTTT.

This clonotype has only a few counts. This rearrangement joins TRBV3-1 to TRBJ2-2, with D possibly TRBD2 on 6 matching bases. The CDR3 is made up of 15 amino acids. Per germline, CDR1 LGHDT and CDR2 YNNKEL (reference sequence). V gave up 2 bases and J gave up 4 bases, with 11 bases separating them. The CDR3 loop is CASSQPGATTGELFF. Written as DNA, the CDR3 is TGTGCCAGCAGCCAACCGGGAGCTACCACCGGGGAGCTGTTTTTT.